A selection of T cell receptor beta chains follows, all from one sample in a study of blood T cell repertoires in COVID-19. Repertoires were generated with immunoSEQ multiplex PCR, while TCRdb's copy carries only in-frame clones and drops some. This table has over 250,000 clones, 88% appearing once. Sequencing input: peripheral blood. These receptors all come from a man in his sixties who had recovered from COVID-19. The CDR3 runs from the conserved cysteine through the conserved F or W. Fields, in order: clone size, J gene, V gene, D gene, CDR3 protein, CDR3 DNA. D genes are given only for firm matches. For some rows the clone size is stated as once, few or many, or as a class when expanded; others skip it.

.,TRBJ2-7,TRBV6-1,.,CASSEALSEQYF,TGTGCCAGCAGTGAAGCGCTATCAGAGCAGTACTTC
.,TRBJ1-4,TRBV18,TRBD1,CASSDRRGQGASTSEKLFF,TGTGCCAGCTCAGACCGGAGGGGACAGGGGGCGAGTACGAGCGAAAAACTGTTTTTT
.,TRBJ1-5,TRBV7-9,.,CASRHGDSNQPQHF,TGTGCCAGCAGACATGGAGATAGCAATCAGCCCCAGCATTTT
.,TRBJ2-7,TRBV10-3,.,CAISEETEYEQYF,TGTGCCATCAGTGAGGAGACAGAGTACGAGCAGTACTTC
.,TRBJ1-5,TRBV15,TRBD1,CATSRGDRGSNQPQHF,TGTGCCACCAGCAGGGGGGACAGGGGGAGCAATCAGCCCCAGCATTTT
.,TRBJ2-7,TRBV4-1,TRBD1,CASSQGWDRGFEQYF,TGCGCCAGCAGCCAAGGATGGGACAGGGGGTTCGAGCAGTACTTC
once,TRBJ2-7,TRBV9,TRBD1,CASSSAGTGVEEQYF,TGTGCCAGCAGCAGCGCCGGGACAGGGGTAGAGGAGCAGTACTTC
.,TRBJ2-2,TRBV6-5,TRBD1,CASSRDRLVTGELFF,TGTGCCAGCAGTCGGGACAGGCTGGTCACCGGGGAGCTGTTTTTT
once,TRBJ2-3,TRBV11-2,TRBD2,CASSLTRAGFTDTQYF,TGTGCCAGCAGCTTAACCCGAGCGGGGTTCACAGATACGCAGTATTTT
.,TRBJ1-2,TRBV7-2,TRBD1,CASSPRQGPSYTF,TGTGCCAGCAGCCCCAGACAGGGACCAAGCTACACCTTC
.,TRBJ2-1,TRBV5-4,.,CASSLRQVNNEQFF,TGTGCCAGCAGCTTGAGACAGGTAAACAATGAGCAGTTCTTC
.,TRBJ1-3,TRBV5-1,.,CASSLGEYSGNTIYF,TGCGCCAGCAGCTTGGGAGAATACTCTGGAAACACCATATATTTT
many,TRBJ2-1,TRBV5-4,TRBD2,CASSPPGLAYNEQFF,TGTGCCAGCAGCCCCCCGGGACTAGCCTACAATGAGCAGTTCTTC
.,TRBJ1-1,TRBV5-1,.,CASSTDSMNTEAFF,TGCGCCAGCAGCACCGACAGTATGAACACTGAAGCTTTCTTT
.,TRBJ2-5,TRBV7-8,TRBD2,CASSSRVTAGGRQETQYF,TGTGCCAGCAGCTCCCGGGTTACTGCGGGGGGGCGACAAGAGACCCAGTACTTC
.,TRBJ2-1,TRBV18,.,CASSPPGTSYNEQFF,TGTGCCAGCTCCCCGCCAGGGACTTCCTACAATGAGCAGTTCTTC
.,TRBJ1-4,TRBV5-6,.,CASSFVGGEFKLFF,TGTGCCAGCAGCTTTGTAGGGGGTGAATTTAAACTGTTTTTT
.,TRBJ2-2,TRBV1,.,CTSSHRGLAGAAVNTGELFF,TGCACCAGCAGCCACCGGGGACTAGCGGGGGCCGCCGTTAACACCGGGGAGCTGTTTTTT
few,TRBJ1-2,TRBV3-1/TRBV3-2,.,CASSQDIQPYGYTF,TGTGCCAGCAGCCAAGATATACAGCCCTATGGCTACACCTTC
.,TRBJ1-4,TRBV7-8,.,CASSTLTGNEKLFF,TGTGCCAGCAGCACCCTGACAGGTAATGAAAAACTGTTTTTT
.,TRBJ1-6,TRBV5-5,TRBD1,CASSLAPTGTGGGSPLHF,TGTGCCAGCAGCTTGGCCCCTACCGGGACAGGGGGGGGTTCACCCCTCCACTTT
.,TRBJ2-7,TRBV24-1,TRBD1,CATSDSGTGLYEQYF,TGTGCCACCAGTGATTCCGGGACAGGCCTCTACGAGCAGTACTTC
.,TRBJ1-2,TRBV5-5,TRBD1,CASSSLTGATYGYTF,TGTGCCAGCAGCTCCCTGACAGGGGCTACATATGGCTACACCTTC
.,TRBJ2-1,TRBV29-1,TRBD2,CSVGGWRGGLPSYNEQFF,TGCAGCGTTGGAGGTTGGCGGGGGGGTCTGCCGTCCTACAATGAGCAGTTCTTC
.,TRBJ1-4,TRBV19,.,CASSLPGGVVEKLFF,TGTGCCAGTAGTCTCCCCGGCGGGGTGGTCGAAAAACTGTTTTTT
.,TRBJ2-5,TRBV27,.,CASRPLARRKETQYF,TGTGCCAGCAGACCCCTAGCGAGGAGGAAAGAGACCCAGTACTTC
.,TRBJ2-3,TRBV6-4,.,CASSDSGGTTQYF,TGTGCCAGCAGTGACTCGGGAGGTACCACGCAGTATTTT
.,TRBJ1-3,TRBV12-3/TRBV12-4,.,CASTTRGGNTIYF,TGTGCCAGCACCACACGGGGTGGAAACACCATATATTTT
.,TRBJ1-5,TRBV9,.,CASNRMGQGWQPQHF,TGTGCCAGCAACCGAATGGGGCAGGGTTGGCAGCCCCAGCATTTT
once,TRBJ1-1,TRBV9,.,CASSANTEAFF,TGTGCCAGCAGCGCAAACACTGAAGCTTTCTTT
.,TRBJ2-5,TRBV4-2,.,CASSQGRGGRNTETQYF,TGTGCCAGCAGCCAAGGGAGGGGCGGCAGGAACACGGAGACCCAGTACTTC
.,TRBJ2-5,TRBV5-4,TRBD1,CASSLQGKETQYF,TGTGCCAGCAGCTTACAGGGGAAAGAGACCCAGTACTTC
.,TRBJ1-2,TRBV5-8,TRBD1,CASSLQGNNYGYTF,TGTGCCAGCAGTTTACAGGGGAATAACTATGGCTACACCTTC
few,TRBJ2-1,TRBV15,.,CATTRASPYNEQFF,TGTGCCACAACTAGAGCGTCCCCTTACAATGAGCAGTTCTTC
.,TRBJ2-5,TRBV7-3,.,CASSLGSDQGHPVGRTQYF,TGTGCCAGCAGCTTAGGGTCTGATCAGGGACACCCGGTGGGACGGACCCAGTACTTC
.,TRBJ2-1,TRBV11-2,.,CASRRQTSSYNEQFF,TGTGCCAGCAGAAGACAGACAAGCTCCTACAATGAGCAGTTCTTC
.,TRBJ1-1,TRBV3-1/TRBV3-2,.,CASSPGGAGNTEAFF,TGTGCCAGCAGCCCAGGCGGGGCCGGGAACACTGAAGCTTTCTTT
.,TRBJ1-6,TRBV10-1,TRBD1,CASRTGPNSPLHF,TGCGCCAGCCGGACAGGGCCCAATTCACCCCTCCACTTT
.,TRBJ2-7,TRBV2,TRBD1,CASRDRGRGEQYF,TGTGCCAGCAGGGACAGGGGGCGAGGCGAGCAGTACTTC
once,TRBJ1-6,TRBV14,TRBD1,CASSHSTGGYNSPLHF,TGTGCCAGCAGCCATTCGACAGGGGGCTATAATTCACCCCTCCACTTT
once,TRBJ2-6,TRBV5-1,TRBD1,CASSPDRRSGANVLTF,TGCGCCAGCAGCCCGGACAGGCGCTCTGGGGCCAACGTCCTGACTTTC
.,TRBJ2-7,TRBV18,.,CASSPEASSYEQYF,TGTGCCAGCTCACCTGAGGCTAGCTCCTACGAGCAGTACTTC
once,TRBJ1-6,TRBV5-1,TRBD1,CASSRDRSSYNSPLHF,TGCGCCAGCAGCCGGGACAGGAGCTCCTATAATTCACCCCTCCACTTT